This passage covers 3 T cell receptor beta chains from one sample sequenced in a study of chemoradiotherapy in HPV16-positive cancers. Clones were sequenced by immunoSEQ multiplex PCR, and TCRdb holds only the in-frame ones, with some missing. The repertoire includes some 25,000 clones, around 90% of them detected once, and around a fifth sits in the top ten. This material consisted of blood, taken from a patient who underwent chemoradiotherapy. The origin of the receptors is a human donor with HPV-associated anogenital cancer.

This chain uses TRBV5-1 with TRBJ1-1, with D hard to call. Trimming took 0 bases from V and 5 from J, leaving 8 bases between them. The V gene's germline CDR1 is SGHRS and CDR2 YFSETQ. The CDR3 runs to 13 residues. CDR3 in DNA: TGCGCCAGCAGCTTGGGGATGGCGACTGAAGCTTTCTTT. Its translation is CASSLGMATEAFF.

This clone has just one count. The chain couples TRBV6-5 to TRBJ2-1; perhaps TRBD2 as D (6 bases). The CDR3 totals 15 residues. Germline CDR1 MNHEY, CDR2 SVGAGI. The V end was cut by 6 bases, the J end by 8 bases, with 20 bases between. The CDR3 coding sequence is TGTGCCAGCAGACGCGCCAGGGACTCCCCACATGAGCAGTTCTTC. As protein: CASRRARDSPHEQFF.

The chain has TRBV27 and TRBJ1-1; D remains ambiguous. Germline loops: CDR1 MNHEY, CDR2 SMNVEV (reference sequence). The CDR3 covers 13 residues. V gave up 8 bases and J gave up 1 base, with 11 bases separating them. The CDR3 nucleotides read TGTGCCAGCTGGATGGCCGGGAACACTGAAGCTTTCTTT. Encoded protein: CASWMAGNTEAFF.